These 7 T cell receptor beta chains share one sample of origin, sequenced in a study of blood T cells in healthy people across ages. Using a J-beta primer mix together with a sample-barcoded 5' primer, a second PCR was run for roughly 6 to 11 cycles. TCRdb processed the 5' RACE reads anew with MiXCR; each CDR3 protein has one entry. The sample records about 780,000 distinct CDR3 sequences, roughly 24% being singletons. These data were also filed under a second study, of T cells of mothers and their children.

The sample comprised blood. These receptors all stem from a boy younger than 18 in good health.

Only a few counts were recorded for this clonotype. The chain combines TRBV20-1 with TRBJ2-1, with D hard to call. The closer fit of TRBJ2-7 to the DNA end suggests the J call may be wrong. The germline CDR1 and CDR2 sequences are DFQATT and SNEGSKA (reference sequence). This CDR3 spans 11 amino acids. The CDR3 spells CSAPSVGEQYF. The DNA of the CDR3 is TGCAGTGCTCCCTCGGTTGGCGAGCAGTACTTC.

This chain uses TRBV4-2 with TRBJ2-7, with D uncertain. The V end lost 1 base, the J end lost 1 base, and 8 bases lay between the germline ends. Germline V lookup: CDR1 LGHNA, CDR2 YNFKEQ. The CDR3 extends over 14 amino acids. CDR3 region: CASSQGRPSYEQYF. The CDR3 nucleotides read TGTGCCAGCAGCCAAGGGCGCCCTTCCTACGAGCAGTACTTC.

The table lists this clonotype with a few counts. The chain uses TRBV5-1 and TRBJ1-3; D not certain. The CDR3 has 14 residues. CDR1 is SGHRS and CDR2 is YFSETQ in the germline V gene. Trimming shortened V by 4 bases and J by 3 bases, and 11 bases separated the two germline ends. The CDR3 DNA reads as TGCGCCAGCAGCCTCAACGGTGGTGGAAACACCATATATTTT. Its protein is CASSLNGGGNTIYF.

This clonotype has a handful of counts. The chain has TRBV20-1 and TRBJ2-1, with D perhaps matching TRBD1 (6 bases). The DNA matches TRBJ2-7 better at its end, which makes the J call doubtful. Germline assignment: CDR1 DFQATT and CDR2 SNEGSKA (reference sequence). CDR3 length: 14 amino acids. In nucleotides, the CDR3 is TGCAGTTCAACGCCACAGGGCGCAGCCTACGAGCAGTACTTC. Protein product: CSSTPQGAAYEQYF.

This clonotype was recorded a few times. The genes are TRBV3-1 and TRBJ2-3; weak D call: TRBD2 (6 bases). The germline gives CDR1 LGHDT, CDR2 YNNKEL (reference sequence). This CDR3 is 17 amino acids long. With 0 bases removed from V and 0 bases from J, the gap between germline ends came to 13 bases. The CDR3 DNA follows: TGTGCCAGCAGCCAAGATTGGGCAGGGACTAGCACAGATACGCAGTATTTT. This gives the protein CASSQDWAGTSTDTQYF.

This clonotype was detected only a few times. The CDR3 loop reads CASSKGGQIKIQYF. The CDR3 coding sequence is TGTGCCAGCAGCAAAGGGGGACAGATTAAAATTCAGTACTTC. The chain couples TRBV21-1 to TRBJ2-4; TRBD1, the table's D call, lacks a check against the DNA. TRBV21-1 is described as a pseudogene. This CDR3 is built from 14 residues.

CDR3 DNA sequence: TGTGCCAGTAGTAAGGCCCTCACGGAGACCCAGTACTTC. Translation: CASSKALTETQYF. V usage is TRBV19 and J usage is TRBJ2-5; D call uncertain. Germline loops: CDR1 LNHDA, CDR2 SQIVND (reference sequence). The CDR3 is made up of 13 amino acids. The ends were cut back, 4 bases at V and 5 bases at J, with 11 bases in the middle.